This TCR beta chain originates from a study of T cell changes during pregnancy in multiple sclerosis. Assay: immunoSEQ multiplex PCR; the TCRdb copy retains only in-frame clones and omits some. The data show over 30,000 clones, 91% seen once. The sequence was collected from a female donor in good health, enrolled as a control in a pregnancy study. The material was CD8+ T cells from peripheral blood mononuclear cells, obtained in the second trimester of pregnancy.

CDR3 in DNA: TGCGCCAGCAGCCATGAACGGGACAGATCCTACGAGCAGTACTTC. Encoded protein: CASSHERDRSYEQYF. V is TRBV4-3 and J is TRBJ2-7, with 7 bases identical to TRBD1. This CDR3 contains 15 residues. V shed 3 bases and J 1 base; nucleotides not matched to a gene: 6. From germline, CDR1 is LGHNA and CDR2 YSLEER.